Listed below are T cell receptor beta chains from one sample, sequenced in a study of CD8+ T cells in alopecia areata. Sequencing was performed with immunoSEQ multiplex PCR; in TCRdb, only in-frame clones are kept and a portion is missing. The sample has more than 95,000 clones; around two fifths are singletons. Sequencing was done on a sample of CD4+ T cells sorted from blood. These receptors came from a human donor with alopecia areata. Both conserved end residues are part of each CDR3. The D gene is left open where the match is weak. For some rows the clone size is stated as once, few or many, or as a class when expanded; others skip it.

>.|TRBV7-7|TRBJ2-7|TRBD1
TGTGCCAGCAGCTTAGCTGGACAGGGAGGCGAGCAGTACTTC
CASSLAGQGGEQYF
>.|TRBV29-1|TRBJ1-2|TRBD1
TGCAGCGTTGCGGGAAGGCAGGGGGCCTATGGCTACACCTTC
CSVAGRQGAYGYTF
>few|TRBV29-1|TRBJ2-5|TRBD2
TGCAGCGTTGAAGATACCGGGGGGGGAGAGACCCAGTACTTC
CSVEDTGGGETQYF
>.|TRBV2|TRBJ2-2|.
TGTGCCAGCAGAGTTTTGTACGTCGGGGAGCTGTTTTTT
CASRVLYVGELFF
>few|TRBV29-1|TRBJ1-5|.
TGCAGCGTCGGAGCCCGGGATCAGCCCCAGCATTTT
CSVGARDQPQHF
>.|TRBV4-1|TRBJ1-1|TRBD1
TGCGCCAGCAGCCAGGCCGACAGGGGCACTGAAGCTTTCTTT
CASSQADRGTEAFF
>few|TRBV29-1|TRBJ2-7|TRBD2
TGCAGCGTTGAAGAGAAGCGGGACTCCTACGAGCAGTACTTC
CSVEEKRDSYEQYF
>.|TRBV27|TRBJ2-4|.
TGTGCCAGCAGTTTATCCCGGACAGCCAAAAACATTCAGTACTTC
CASSLSRTAKNIQYF
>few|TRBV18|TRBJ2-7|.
TGTGCCAGCTCACGGATGAACTACGAGCAGTACTTC
CASSRMNYEQYF
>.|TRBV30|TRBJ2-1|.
TGTGCCCCATACAATGAGCAGTTCTTC
CAPYNEQFF
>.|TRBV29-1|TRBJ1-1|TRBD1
TGCAGCGTTGTCAGGGGGGGTTTGAACACTGAAGCTTTCTTT
CSVVRGGLNTEAFF
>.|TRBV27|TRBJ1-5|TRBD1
TGTGCCAGCAGTCCAACGGGACAGGGCCTTCATCAGCCCCAGCATTTT
CASSPTGQGLHQPQHF
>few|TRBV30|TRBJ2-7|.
TGTGCCTGGAGTGTTTCTAGCTACGAGCAGTACTTC
CAWSVSSYEQYF
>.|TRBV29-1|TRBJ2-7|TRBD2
TGCAGCGTTCACCGGGGGGGAGAGGAGTACTTC
CSVHRGGEEYF
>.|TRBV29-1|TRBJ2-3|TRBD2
TGCAGCGTTGGTAGCGGGGGGCTCACAGATACGCAGTATTTT
CSVGSGGLTDTQYF
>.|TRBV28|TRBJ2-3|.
TGTGCCAGCAGGGGGGGACTTAACACAGATACGCAGTATTTT
CASRGGLNTDTQYF
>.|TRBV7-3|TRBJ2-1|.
TGTGCCAGCAGTCCCTTCCCGGGGGGCGATGAGCAGTTCTTC
CASSPFPGGDEQFF
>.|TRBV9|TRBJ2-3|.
TGTGCCAGCAGCGTCAGTGGGCTCACTACGCAGTATTTT
CASSVSGLTTQYF
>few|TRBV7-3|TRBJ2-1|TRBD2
TGTGCCAGCAGCTTAAGGGCTAGCGGGCGCCTTTACAATGAGCAGTTCTTC
CASSLRASGRLYNEQFF
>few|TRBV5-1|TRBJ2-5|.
TGCGCCAGCAAAAAGACCCAGTACTTC
CASKKTQYF
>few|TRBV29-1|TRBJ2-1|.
TGCAGCGTTGGGGCCCGGAGTGAGCAGTTCTTC
CSVGARSEQFF
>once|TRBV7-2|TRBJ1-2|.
TGTGCCAGCAGCCACACCCTTAACTATGGCTACACCTTC
CASSHTLNYGYTF
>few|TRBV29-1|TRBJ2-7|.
TGCAGCGTTGAGGGCCTCAACTCCTACGAGCAGTACTTC
CSVEGLNSYEQYF